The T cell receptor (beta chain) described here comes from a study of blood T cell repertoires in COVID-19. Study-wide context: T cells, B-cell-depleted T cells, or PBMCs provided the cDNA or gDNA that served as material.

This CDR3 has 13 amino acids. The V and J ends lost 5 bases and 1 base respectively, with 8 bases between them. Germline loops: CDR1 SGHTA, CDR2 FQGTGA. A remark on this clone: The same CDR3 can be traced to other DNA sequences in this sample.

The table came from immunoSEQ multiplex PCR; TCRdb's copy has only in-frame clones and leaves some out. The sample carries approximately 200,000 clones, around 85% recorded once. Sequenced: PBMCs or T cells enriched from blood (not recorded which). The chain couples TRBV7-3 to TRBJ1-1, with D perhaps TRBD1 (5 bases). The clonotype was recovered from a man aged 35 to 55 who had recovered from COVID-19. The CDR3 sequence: CASSRQGNTEAFF. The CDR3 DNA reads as TGTGCCAGCAGCCGTCAGGGGAACACTGAAGCTTTCTTT.